This T cell receptor beta chain was captured in a study of cytomegalovirus exposure and HLA in healthy donors. PCR was performed using 60 Vbeta and 13 Jbeta primers. Here immunoSEQ multiplex PCR was the method, and the copy in TCRdb shows in-frame clones only, minus some. Here the sample spans 40,000 or so clones, 76% being singletons. Study-level findings and limits: There were 150 to 200 TCR beta chains listed as cytomegalovirus-associated.

On this clone: What it recognizes is unknown.

The V gene's germline CDR1 is MGHRA and CDR2 YSYEKL. Unmatched junction bases numbered 5, after V lost 0 bases and J lost 8 bases. The CDR3 consists of 14 residues. The source material was PBMCs. The TCR was taken from a woman in her thirties in good health and CMV-seropositive. The chain uses TRBV4-1 and TRBJ1-2; TRBD1 matches at 8 bases. DNA for the CDR3: TGCGCCAGCAGCCAAGATGAACAGGGGGACGGCTACACCTTC. Amino acids: CASSQDEQGDGYTF.